The 24 T cell receptor beta chains below all came from one sample that was sequenced in a study of T-cell memory formation after mild COVID-19. TCRdb itself ran the 5' RACE reads through MiXCR, one entry per CDR3 protein. The sample includes roughly 550,000 distinct CDR3 sequences, roughly 20% of them seen just once. Sequences were obtained from PBMCs or a T cell subset sorted from them (not recorded which). The receptors originated from an adult woman who had mild COVID-19 (a few samples of this study predate the infection). Cell type and time point are not known.

A few counts support this clonotype. V and J are TRBV7-9 and TRBJ2-2, with 10 bases fitting TRBD1. The ends lost 4 bases at V and 4 bases at J; junction bases unmatched: 6. This CDR3 spans 16 amino acids. The V gene's germline CDR1 is SEHNR and CDR2 FQNEAQ (reference sequence). CDR3 amino acids: CASSSPTGGLTGELFF. CDR3 nucleotides: TGTGCCAGCAGCTCCCCGACAGGGGGCCTCACCGGGGAGCTGTTTTTT.

The chain employs TRBV18 and TRBJ2-3, with 8 bases matching TRBD1. The germline V gene has CDR1 KGHSH and CDR2 LQKENI. Trimming at V came to 0 bases and at J to 5 bases, leaving 7 bases not matched to a gene. This CDR3 has 16 amino acids. The CDR3 loop is CASSPPDAGGLDTQYF. CDR3 coding DNA: TGTGCCAGCTCACCACCGGATGCAGGGGGCCTAGATACGCAGTATTTT.

The V gene is TRBV24-1, the J gene TRBJ1-5, with a possible D match to TRBD1 (5 bases). The CDR3 sequence is 13 residues long. V was trimmed by 5 bases and J by 8 bases, leaving 12 bases between them. Germline assignment: CDR1 KGHDR and CDR2 SFDVKD. CDR3 region: CATSGREGKPQHF. Written as DNA, the CDR3 is TGTGCCACCAGTGGACGGGAGGGGAAGCCCCAGCATTTT.

The J gene is TRBJ1-1, the V gene TRBV7-2; D unresolved. The CDR3 is 15 residues long. Deletions cut 1 base from V and 1 base from J, with 10 bases between. Germline V gives CDR1 SGHTA, CDR2 FQGNSA. The CDR3 region is CASSLGKGGNTEAFF. CDR3 sequence (DNA): TGTGCCAGCAGCTTAGGAAAGGGTGGGAACACTGAAGCTTTCTTT.

The V gene is TRBV11-2, the J gene TRBJ1-1; 7 bases are a match to TRBD1. This CDR3 has 13 residues. J was trimmed by 9 bases and V by 5 bases; bases with no gene match: 9. Germline V gene data show CDR1 as SGHAT and CDR2 as FQNNGV. This CDR3 reads CASSIGGTEKAFF. The CDR3 DNA is TGTGCCAGCAGCATAGGTGGGACAGAGAAAGCTTTCTTT.

The chain has TRBV29-1 and TRBJ2-6; 10 bases agree with TRBD2. The germline gives CDR1 SQVTM, CDR2 ANQGSEA. The CDR3 runs 15 residues. The junction had 3 bases not matched to a gene; V was cut back by 7 bases and J by 0 bases. This CDR3 reads CSASGGGSGANVLTF. The CDR3 bases are TGCAGCGCTAGCGGGGGAGGCTCTGGGGCCAACGTCCTGACTTTC.

This chain uses TRBV7-6 with TRBJ2-1, with D perhaps matching TRBD2 (6 bases). CDR3 length: 15 amino acids. The germline V and J ends were trimmed by 3 bases and 4 bases, with 13 bases remaining between them. The germline V gene has CDR1 SGHVS and CDR2 FNYEAQ. Here the CDR3 DNA reads TGTGCCAGCAGCTTGGGACTCGGACCATACAATGAGCAGTTCTTC. Translation: CASSLGLGPYNEQFF. Combining the CDR3 with reference TRBV7-6 and TRBJ2-1 gives the whole variable domain GAGVSQSPRYKVTKRGQDVALRCDPISGHVSLYWYRQALGQGPEFLTYFNYEAQQDKSGLPNDRFSAERPEGSISTLTIQRTEQRDSAMYRCASSLGLGPYNEQFFGPGTRLTVL.

This chain links TRBV5-1 with TRBJ1-5; the match to TRBD1 covers 8 bases. Germline V gene data show CDR1 as SGHRS and CDR2 as YFSETQ. J was trimmed by 2 bases and V by 0 bases; bases with no gene match: 7. The length of the CDR3 is 17 residues. The CDR3, as DNA: TGCGCCAGCAGCTTGGATCCACCGGGACAGGGCAATCAGCCCCAGCATTTT. This sequence encodes CASSLDPPGQGNQPQHF. Combining the CDR3 with reference TRBV5-1 and TRBJ1-5 gives the whole variable domain KAGVTQTPRYLIKTRGQQVTLSCSPISGHRSVSWYQQTPGQGLQFLFEYFSETQRNKGNFPGRFSGRQFSNSRSEMNVSTLELGDSALYLCASSLDPPGQGNQPQHFGDGTRLSIL.

This clonotype was found a few times. J is TRBJ1-5 and V is TRBV6-6, with 7 positions matching TRBD1. The CDR3 contains 14 residues. With V trimmed by 8 bases and J by 1 base, 5 bases remained unmatched. In germline, CDR1 is MNHNY, CDR2 SVGAGI (reference sequence). CDR3 sequence: CASCQGVSNQPQHF. CDR3 DNA: TGTGCCAGCTGTCAGGGGGTGAGCAATCAGCCCCAGCATTTT.

V and J are TRBV29-1 and TRBJ2-5; perhaps TRBD1 as D (6 bases). The CDR3 has 15 amino acids. The V and J ends lost 4 bases and 1 base respectively, with 16 bases between them. Per germline, CDR1 SQVTM and CDR2 ANQGSEA. CDR3 loop: CSVVLGRGSQETQYF. The CDR3 nucleotides read TGCAGCGTTGTGTTAGGCAGGGGTTCCCAAGAGACCCAGTACTTC.

The sample holds a few counts of this clonotype. This chain links TRBV5-5 with TRBJ2-1; perhaps TRBD1 as D (6 bases). Germline CDR1 and CDR2: SGHKS and YYEKEE (reference sequence). The V end was cut by 0 bases, the J end by 14 bases, with 27 bases between. This CDR3 is built from 17 residues. CDR3 in amino acids: CASSLDLGVTGLEIKFF. Here the CDR3 DNA reads TGTGCCAGCAGCTTGGATCTGGGGGTTACAGGGCTCGAAATTAAGTTCTTC.

The CDR3 sequence: CASSPLDRSYEQYF. The CDR3 DNA follows: TGTGCCAGCTCACCTTTGGACAGGTCCTACGAGCAGTACTTC. This chain joins TRBV18 and TRBJ2-7; the match to TRBD1 covers 7 bases. The CDR3 extends over 14 amino acids. The V gene end was trimmed by 3 bases and the J gene end by 1 base; junction bases not matched to a gene: 3. Per the germline V gene, CDR1 is KGHSH and CDR2 is LQKENI.

The V and J genes are TRBV19 and TRBJ2-7; D is unclear. Trimming removed 3 bases at V and 3 bases at J, with 12 bases between. Germline V gene sequence: CDR1 LNHDA, CDR2 SQIVND (reference sequence). The CDR3 is 14 amino acids. CDR3 loop: CASSIQDGNYEQYF. CDR3 in DNA: TGTGCCAGTAGTATCCAGGACGGAAACTACGAGCAGTACTTC.

V usage is TRBV6-1 and J usage is TRBJ1-5, with 8 bases matching TRBD1. V shed 5 bases and J 0 bases; nucleotides not matched to a gene: 3. The CDR3 runs to 15 residues. Germline loops: CDR1 MNHNS, CDR2 SASEGT. Here the CDR3 DNA reads TGTGCCAGCAGTCAACAGGGGGGTAGCAATCAGCCCCAGCATTTT. Amino acid sequence: CASSQQGGSNQPQHF.

The V and J genes are TRBV2 and TRBJ1-1; D might be TRBD1 (6 bases). Trimming shortened V by 4 bases and J by 4 bases, and 13 bases separated the two germline ends. The CDR3 has 14 residues. Germline values: CDR1 SNHLY, CDR2 FYNNEI. The CDR3 DNA follows: TGTGCCAGCAGTGTCTATTACAGGGTCACTGAAGCTTTCTTT. Protein sequence: CASSVYYRVTEAFF. Filled out from reference TRBV2 and TRBJ1-1, the complete variable domain reads EPEVTQTPSHQVTQMGQEVILRCVPISNHLYFYWYRQILGQKVEFLVSFYNNEISEKSEIFDDQFSVERPDGSNFTLKIRSTKLEDSAMYFCASSVYYRVTEAFFGQGTRLTVV.

The rearrangement uses TRBV4-1 and TRBJ2-3; tentatively, D is TRBD2 (6 bases). The CDR3 sequence is 16 residues long. Germline CDR1 MGHRA, CDR2 YSYEKL. V shed 4 bases and J shed 2 bases, with 16 bases lying between them. CDR3 protein: CASSPGRGRDTDTQYF. DNA of the CDR3: TGCGCCAGCAGCCCTGGGCGGGGCAGGGACACAGATACGCAGTATTTT.

The CDR3 protein is CASRLDPTGNEQYF. Written as DNA, the CDR3 is TGCGCCAGCAGACTGGACCCGACAGGGAACGAGCAGTACTTC. The gene calls are TRBV5-1 and TRBJ2-7; TRBD1 matches 7 bases. This CDR3 is built from 14 residues. The germline V gene encodes CDR1 SGHRS and CDR2 YFSETQ. V lost 5 bases to trimming and J lost 5 bases; unmatched junction nucleotides: 10.

This clonotype was seen more than once but under ten times. J is TRBJ1-1 and V is TRBV10-2; no definite D call. This CDR3 spans 15 amino acids. The V gene lost 9 bases and the J gene lost 8 bases, with 25 bases spanning the gap. Germline V lookup: CDR1 WSHSY, CDR2 SAAADI. This CDR3 reads CASGLTRSPPKEAFF. The CDR3 nucleotides are TGCGCCAGTGGGTTAACACGGTCCCCTCCAAAGGAAGCTTTCTTT.

This clonotype showed up just a few times. The J gene is TRBJ2-1, the V gene TRBV5-1; the D gene could be TRBD1 or TRBD2 (5 bases each). From germline, CDR1 is SGHRS and CDR2 YFSETQ. V gave up 3 bases and J gave up 7 bases, with 17 bases separating them. The CDR3 loop spans 15 amino acids. DNA for the CDR3: TGCGCCAGCAGCTCCGGGACCCTTGGGTGGAATGAGCAGTTCTTC. Protein product: CASSSGTLGWNEQFF. The whole variable domain, remainder taken from reference TRBV5-1 and TRBJ2-1, is KAGVTQTPRYLIKTRGQQVTLSCSPISGHRSVSWYQQTPGQGLQFLFEYFSETQRNKGNFPGRFSGRQFSNSRSEMNVSTLELGDSALYLCASSSGTLGWNEQFFGPGTRLTVL.

This clonotype was observed once. J is TRBJ2-2 and V is TRBV7-3; perhaps TRBD2 as D (5 bases). Trimming took off 5 bases at V and 4 bases at J, with 17 bases between the two ends. This CDR3 contains 16 residues. From germline, CDR1 is SGHTA and CDR2 FQGTGA. CDR3 DNA sequence: TGTGCCAGCAGCCGAGGACTGGCTTTGACCACCGGGGAGCTGTTTTTT. This encodes CASSRGLALTTGELFF.

This clonotype has at least ten counts. The chain carries TRBV7-3 and TRBJ1-1, with D perhaps TRBD1 (6 bases). CDR3 length: 13 amino acids. Trimming took off 6 bases at V and 1 base at J, with 9 bases between the two ends. Germline assignment: CDR1 SGHTA and CDR2 FQGTGA. The CDR3 is CASRETGNTEAFF. Here the CDR3 DNA reads TGTGCCAGCAGGGAGACAGGGAACACTGAAGCTTTCTTT. Together with reference TRBV7-3 and TRBJ1-1, the CDR3 gives the full variable domain: GAGVSQTPSNKVTEKGKYVELRCDPISGHTALYWYRQSLGQGPEFLIYFQGTGAADDSGLPNDRFFAVRPEGSVSTLKIQRTERGDSAVYLCASRETGNTEAFFGQGTRLTVV.

This chain uses TRBV20-1 with TRBJ2-7; the D gene is possibly TRBD2 (6 bases). Trimming pared 6 bases from V and 3 bases from J, leaving 15 bases between. CDR3 length: 13 residues. Per germline, CDR1 DFQATT and CDR2 SNEGSKA (reference sequence). CDR3 loop: CSALASEDYEQYF. The CDR3 DNA reads as TGCAGTGCGCTAGCTAGCGAAGACTACGAGCAGTACTTC.

This clonotype was seen repeatedly, ten times or more. This chain links TRBV7-9 with TRBJ2-2; 7 bases are shared with TRBD2. V lost 5 bases, J lost 7 bases, and 13 bases stayed unmatched. The CDR3 extends over 16 amino acids. CDR1 SEHNR and CDR2 FQNEAQ come from the germline V gene (reference sequence). This CDR3 reads CASSQVKREKIGELFF. As DNA, the CDR3 is TGTGCCAGCAGCCAAGTGAAGCGGGAAAAGATCGGGGAGCTGTTTTTT.

Details on this clonotype: The junction does not match germline at one end; this may be a read error. The CDR3 DNA follows: TGTTCCAGCAGCCCGGGACAGGGGGCTACAGAGACCCAGTACTTC. Its protein product is CSSSPGQGATETQYF. The chain carries TRBV6-1 and TRBJ2-5; TRBD1 matches 12 bases. CDR3 length: 15 amino acids. The germline gives CDR1 MNHNS, CDR2 SASEGT.